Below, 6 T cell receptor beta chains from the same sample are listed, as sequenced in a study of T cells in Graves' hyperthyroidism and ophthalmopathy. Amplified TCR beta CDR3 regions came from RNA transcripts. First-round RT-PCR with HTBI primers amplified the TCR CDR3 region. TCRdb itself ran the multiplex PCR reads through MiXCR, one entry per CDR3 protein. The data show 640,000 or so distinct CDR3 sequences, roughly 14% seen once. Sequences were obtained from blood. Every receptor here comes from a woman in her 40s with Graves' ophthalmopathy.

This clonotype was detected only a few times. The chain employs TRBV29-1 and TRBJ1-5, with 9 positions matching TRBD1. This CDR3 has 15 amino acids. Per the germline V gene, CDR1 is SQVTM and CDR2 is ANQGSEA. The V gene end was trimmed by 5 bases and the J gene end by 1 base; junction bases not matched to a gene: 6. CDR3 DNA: TGCAGCGTTATTACAGGGGGCTCGAGCAATCAGCCCCAGCATTTT. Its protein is CSVITGGSSNQPQHF.

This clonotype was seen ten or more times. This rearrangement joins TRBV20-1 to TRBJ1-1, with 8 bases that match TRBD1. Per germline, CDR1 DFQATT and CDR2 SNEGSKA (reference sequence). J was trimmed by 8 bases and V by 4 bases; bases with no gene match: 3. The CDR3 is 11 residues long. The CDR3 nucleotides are TGCAGTGCTACAGGGGGCCGGGAAGCTTTCTTT. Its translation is CSATGGREAFF.

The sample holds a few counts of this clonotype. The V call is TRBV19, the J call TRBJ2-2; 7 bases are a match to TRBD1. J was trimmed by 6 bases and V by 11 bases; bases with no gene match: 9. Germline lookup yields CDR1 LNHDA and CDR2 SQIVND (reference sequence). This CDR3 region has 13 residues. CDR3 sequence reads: CAGLDRRSGELFF. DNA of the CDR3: TGTGCCGGCCTGGACAGGAGATCCGGGGAGCTGTTTTTT.

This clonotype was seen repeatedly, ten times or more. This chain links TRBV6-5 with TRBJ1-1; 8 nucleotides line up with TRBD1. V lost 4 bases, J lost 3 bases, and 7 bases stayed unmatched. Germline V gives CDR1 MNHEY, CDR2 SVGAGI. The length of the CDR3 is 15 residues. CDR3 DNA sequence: TGTGCCAGCAGTTTGTCAGGGGGCTGGTACACTGAAGCTTTCTTT. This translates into CASSLSGGWYTEAFF.

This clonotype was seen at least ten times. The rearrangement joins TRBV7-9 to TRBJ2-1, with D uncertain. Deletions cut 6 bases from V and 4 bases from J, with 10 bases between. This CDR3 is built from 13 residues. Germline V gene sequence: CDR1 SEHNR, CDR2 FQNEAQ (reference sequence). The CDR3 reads CASRTEGYNEQFF. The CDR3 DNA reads TGTGCCAGCAGGACGGAAGGGTACAATGAGCAGTTCTTC.

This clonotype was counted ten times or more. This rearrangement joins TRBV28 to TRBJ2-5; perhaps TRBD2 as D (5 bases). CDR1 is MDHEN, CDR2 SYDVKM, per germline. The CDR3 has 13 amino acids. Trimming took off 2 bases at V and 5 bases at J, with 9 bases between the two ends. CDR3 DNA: TGTGCCAGCAGTTTAAATAGCGCGGAGACCCAGTACTTC. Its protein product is CASSLNSAETQYF.